This T cell receptor (beta chain) was documented in a study of PD-1 blockade in classical Hodgkin lymphoma. About the study: Patients were given intravenous nivolumab, 3 mg/kg, every 2 weeks.

V was trimmed by 0 bases and J by 6 bases, leaving 14 bases between them. The CDR3 contains 15 residues. Germline loops: CDR1 SGHNT, CDR2 YYREEE (reference sequence). Each and every patient relapsed after autologous stem cell transplantation, and patients got differing brentuximab vedotin exposure. Complete response, partial response or progressive disease constituted the best responses recorded. Study outcomes and limitations: CD8+ TCR diversity did not rise significantly by C4D1, unlike CD4+. A reduction in baseline TCR diversity was reportedly seen in newly diagnosed patients relative to healthy donors.

In regard to this clone: Its cognate antigen is unknown.

Method: immunoSEQ multiplex PCR; TCRdb's copy keeps in-frame clones and lacks some. The data contain 25,000 to 35,000 clones, roughly 71% of them singletons. The sequence derives from a human donor with classical Hodgkin lymphoma. The chain uses TRBV5-4 and TRBJ2-3; the D gene is possibly TRBD1 (6 bases). Material: peripheral blood mononuclear cells (PBMCs), obtained before the second cycle of nivolumab. The CDR3 region is CASSLALGARDTQYF. In nucleotides, the CDR3 is TGTGCCAGCAGCTTGGCCTTGGGGGCCCGGGATACGCAGTATTTT.